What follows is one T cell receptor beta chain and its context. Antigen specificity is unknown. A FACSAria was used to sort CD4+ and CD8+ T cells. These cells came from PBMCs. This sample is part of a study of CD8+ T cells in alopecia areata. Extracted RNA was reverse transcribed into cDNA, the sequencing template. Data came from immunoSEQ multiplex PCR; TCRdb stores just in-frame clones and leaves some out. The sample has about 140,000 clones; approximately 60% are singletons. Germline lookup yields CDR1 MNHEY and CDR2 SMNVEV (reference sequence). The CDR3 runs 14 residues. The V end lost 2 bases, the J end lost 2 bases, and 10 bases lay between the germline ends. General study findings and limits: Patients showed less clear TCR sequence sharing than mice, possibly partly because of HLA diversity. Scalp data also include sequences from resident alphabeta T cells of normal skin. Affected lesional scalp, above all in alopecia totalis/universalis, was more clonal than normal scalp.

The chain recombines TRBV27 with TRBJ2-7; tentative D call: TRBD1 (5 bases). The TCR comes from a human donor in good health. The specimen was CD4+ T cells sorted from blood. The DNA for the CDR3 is TGTGCCAGCAGTTTAAGACAGACCCCCTACGAGCAGTACTTC. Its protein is CASSLRQTPYEQYF.